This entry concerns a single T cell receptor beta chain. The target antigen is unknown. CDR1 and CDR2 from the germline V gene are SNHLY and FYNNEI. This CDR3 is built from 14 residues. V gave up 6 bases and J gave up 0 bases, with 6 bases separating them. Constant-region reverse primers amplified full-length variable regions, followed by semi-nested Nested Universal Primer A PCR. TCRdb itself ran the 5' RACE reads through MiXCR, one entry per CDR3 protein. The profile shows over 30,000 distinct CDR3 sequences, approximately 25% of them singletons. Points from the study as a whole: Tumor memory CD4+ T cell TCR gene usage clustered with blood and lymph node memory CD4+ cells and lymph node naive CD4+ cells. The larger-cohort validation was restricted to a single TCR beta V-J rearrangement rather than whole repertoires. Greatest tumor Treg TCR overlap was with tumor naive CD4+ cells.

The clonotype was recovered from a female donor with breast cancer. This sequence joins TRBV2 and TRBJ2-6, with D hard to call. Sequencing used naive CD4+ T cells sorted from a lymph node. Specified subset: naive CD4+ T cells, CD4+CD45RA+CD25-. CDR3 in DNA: TGTGCCAGCAGAGTATCCTCTGGGGCCAACGTCCTGACTTTC. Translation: CASRVSSGANVLTF.